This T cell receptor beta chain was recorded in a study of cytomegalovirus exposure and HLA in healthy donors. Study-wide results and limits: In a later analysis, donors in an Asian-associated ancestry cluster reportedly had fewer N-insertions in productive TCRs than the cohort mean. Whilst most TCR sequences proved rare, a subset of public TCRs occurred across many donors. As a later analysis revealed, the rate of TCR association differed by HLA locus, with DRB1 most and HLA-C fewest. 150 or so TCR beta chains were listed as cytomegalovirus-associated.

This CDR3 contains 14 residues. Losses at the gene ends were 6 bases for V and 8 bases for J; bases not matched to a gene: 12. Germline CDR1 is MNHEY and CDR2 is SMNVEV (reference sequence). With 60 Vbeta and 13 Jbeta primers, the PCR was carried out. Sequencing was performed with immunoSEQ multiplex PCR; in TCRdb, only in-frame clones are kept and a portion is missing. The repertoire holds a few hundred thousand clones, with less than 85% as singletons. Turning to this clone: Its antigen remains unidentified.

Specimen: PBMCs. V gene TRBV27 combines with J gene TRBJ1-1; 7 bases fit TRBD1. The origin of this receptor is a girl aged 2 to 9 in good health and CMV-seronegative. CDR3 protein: CASRPILYRGEAFF. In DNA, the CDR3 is TGTGCCAGCAGACCAATTTTGTACAGGGGCGAAGCTTTCTTT.